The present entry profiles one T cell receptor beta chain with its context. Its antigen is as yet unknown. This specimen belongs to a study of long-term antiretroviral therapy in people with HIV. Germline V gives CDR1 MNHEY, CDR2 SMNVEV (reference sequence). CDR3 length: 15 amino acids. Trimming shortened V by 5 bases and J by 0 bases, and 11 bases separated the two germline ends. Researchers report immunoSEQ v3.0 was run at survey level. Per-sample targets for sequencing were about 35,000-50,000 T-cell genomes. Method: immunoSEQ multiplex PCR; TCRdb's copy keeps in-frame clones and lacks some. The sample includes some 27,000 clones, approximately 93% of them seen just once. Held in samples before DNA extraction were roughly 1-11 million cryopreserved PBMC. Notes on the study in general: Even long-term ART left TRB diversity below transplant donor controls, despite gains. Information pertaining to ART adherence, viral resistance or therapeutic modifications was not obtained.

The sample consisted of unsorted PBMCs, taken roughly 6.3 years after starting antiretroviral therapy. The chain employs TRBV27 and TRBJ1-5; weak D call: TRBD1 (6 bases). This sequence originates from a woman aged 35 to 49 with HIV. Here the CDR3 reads CASSRDIYSNQPQHF. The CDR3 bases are TGTGCCAGCAGTCGGGACATCTATAGCAATCAGCCCCAGCATTTT.